The 25 T cell receptor beta chains below all came from one sample that was sequenced in a study of blood T cell repertoires in COVID-19. Using immunoSEQ multiplex PCR, the repertoire was profiled, and TCRdb retains in-frame clones only, with some absent. Here the sample spans over 60,000 clones, around 90% being singletons. Sequencing was done on a sample of peripheral blood. All receptors derive from a woman aged 80 or over with active COVID-19.

CDR3 sequence reads: CASGTSYNEQFF. The DNA of the CDR3 is TGTGCCAGCGGGACTTCCTACAATGAGCAGTTCTTC. The chain links TRBV27 to TRBJ2-1; D might be TRBD2 (6 bases). V lost 8 bases and J 1 base, leaving 6 bases between the germline ends. The V gene's germline CDR1 is MNHEY and CDR2 SMNVEV (reference sequence). There are 12 residues in the CDR3.

V and J are TRBV19 and TRBJ2-7, with TRBD2 matching 14 bases. Losses at the gene ends were 5 bases for V and 4 bases for J; bases not matched to a gene: 10. This CDR3 spans 17 amino acids. The germline gives CDR1 LNHDA, CDR2 SQIVND (reference sequence). The chain's CDR3 is CASSSGTSGRPPYEQYF. The CDR3 coding sequence is TGTGCCAGTAGTTCAGGGACTAGCGGGAGACCACCTTACGAGCAGTACTTC.

The chain employs TRBV24-1 and TRBJ2-1; the match to TRBD2 covers 11 bases. V lost 5 bases, J lost 3 bases, and 2 bases stayed unmatched. Germline CDR1 is KGHDR and CDR2 is SFDVKD. The CDR3 is 15 amino acids. CDR3 protein: CATSVGTSGYNEQFF. In nucleotides, the CDR3 is TGTGCCACCAGTGTGGGGACTAGCGGCTACAATGAGCAGTTCTTC.

The rearrangement links TRBV19 to TRBJ1-2; weak D call: TRBD1 (6 bases). Germline V gene lookup returns CDR1 LNHDA and CDR2 SQIVND (reference sequence). The CDR3 spans 15 residues. The germline V and J ends were trimmed by 6 bases and 7 bases, with 21 bases remaining between them. CDR3 nucleotides: TGTGCCAGTAGGCTAAACGTCGGCCGAGGGGGTGGCTACACCTTC. Amino acids: CASRLNVGRGGGYTF.

The genes are TRBV29-1 and TRBJ1-1; possible D gene TRBD1, 5 bases. V lost 2 bases to trimming and J lost 7 bases, with 11 bases between them. CDR1 is SQVTM, CDR2 ANQGSEA, per germline. The length of the CDR3 is 12 residues. CDR3: CSVETGANEAFF. The DNA for the CDR3 is TGCAGCGTTGAAACAGGAGCAAATGAAGCTTTCTTT.

The chain combines TRBV11-2 with TRBJ2-1, with D perhaps matching TRBD1 (5 bases). CDR3 length equals 15 residues. CDR1 and CDR2 (germline): SGHAT, FQNNGV. The V end lost 2 bases, the J end lost 2 bases, and 10 bases lay between the germline ends. For the CDR3, the DNA is TGTGCCAGCAGCTTAACAGGTTTAGCCTACAATGAGCAGTTCTTC. It translates to CASSLTGLAYNEQFF.

This clone was observed a handful of times. This sequence joins TRBV4-2 and TRBJ1-2; possible D gene TRBD1, 5 bases. V dropped 1 base and J dropped 0 bases, with 12 bases sitting between them. The germline gives CDR1 LGHNA, CDR2 YNFKEQ. The CDR3 runs to 16 residues. CDR3 loop: CASSQVGQLANYGYTF. The CDR3, as DNA: TGTGCCAGCAGCCAAGTGGGGCAGTTAGCTAACTATGGCTACACCTTC.

The chain joins TRBV7-2 to TRBJ2-5, with D tentatively TRBD1 (5 bases). CDR3 size: 16 residues. Per germline, CDR1 SGHTA and CDR2 FQGNSA. Deletions cut 2 bases from V and 5 bases from J, with 18 bases between. The CDR3 here is CASSLWGSKVRETQYF. DNA for the CDR3: TGTGCCAGCAGCTTATGGGGCTCGAAGGTTAGGGAGACCCAGTACTTC.

The rearrangement uses TRBV11-3 and TRBJ2-2; D ambiguous. Germline lookup yields CDR1 SGHNT and CDR2 YENEEA. The V end lost 3 bases, the J end lost 7 bases, and 6 bases lay between the germline ends. This CDR3 has 12 amino acids. CDR3 sequence: CASSFVSGELFF. For the CDR3, the DNA is TGTGCCAGCAGCTTTGTTAGCGGGGAGCTGTTTTTT.

V gene TRBV21-1 combines with J gene TRBJ2-1; TRBD2 is taken as the D call from the table, unchecked against the DNA. TRBV21-1 counts as a pseudogene. This CDR3 is 19 amino acids long. DNA of the CDR3: TGTGCCAGCAGCAAAGTACCCGACACTAGCGTAATTCCCTACAATGAGCAGTTCTTC. Translation: CASSKVPDTSVIPYNEQFF.

This chain uses TRBV2 with TRBJ1-4; 7 bases align to TRBD1. The V gene's germline CDR1 is SNHLY and CDR2 FYNNEI. Germline trimming cut 6 bases from V and 4 bases from J; bases unmatched to any gene: 5. This CDR3 is 14 amino acids long. DNA for the CDR3: TGTGCCAGCAGCGCGGGACAGAGTAATGAAAAACTGTTTTTT. Translating it yields CASSAGQSNEKLFF. Combining the CDR3 with reference TRBV2 and TRBJ1-4 gives the whole variable domain EPEVTQTPSHQVTQMGQEVILRCVPISNHLYFYWYRQILGQKVEFLVSFYNNEISEKSEIFDDQFSVERPDGSNFTLKIRSTKLEDSAMYFCASSAGQSNEKLFFGSGTQLSVL.

This chain connects TRBV24-1 to TRBJ2-2; 14 nucleotides line up with TRBD2. CDR3 size: 19 residues. V was clipped by 4 bases and J by 7 bases; unmatched bases: 13. CDR1 is KGHDR and CDR2 is SFDVKD in the germline V gene. The CDR3 protein is CATSEHTGLAGGIGGELFF. The CDR3 DNA follows: TGTGCCACCAGTGAGCATACTGGACTAGCGGGAGGCATTGGCGGGGAGCTGTTTTTT.

This clone showed up just once. V and J are TRBV6-2 or TRBV6-3 and TRBJ2-4; 10 bases are shared with TRBD1. The CDR3 totals 14 residues. Trimming cost V 2 bases and J 9 bases; bases outside gene matches: 4. The V gene's germline CDR1 is MNHEY and CDR2 SVGEGT. The CDR3 DNA sequence: TGTGCCAGCAGTTACCCGGGACAGGGGAGCATTCAGTACTTC. Translation: CASSYPGQGSIQYF.

The chain uses TRBV6-1 and TRBJ2-3; 8 bases fit TRBD2. Germline CDR1 is MNHNS and CDR2 is SASEGT. The CDR3 has 15 amino acids. The V segment lost 2 bases and the J segment 7 bases; nucleotides outside the gene matches: 8. CDR3 sequence reads: CASSENPSGGYTQYF. CDR3 nucleotides: TGTGCCAGCAGTGAAAATCCCTCGGGAGGGTATACGCAGTATTTT.

This chain joins TRBV6-5 and TRBJ1-2; tentative D call: TRBD1 (6 bases). CDR1 and CDR2 from the germline V gene are MNHEY and SVGAGI. Trimming removed 2 bases from V and 7 bases from J, with 11 bases in between. This CDR3 contains 13 residues. The DNA of the CDR3 is TGTGCCAGCAGTTACGGGGGCTCAGGTGGCTACACCTTC. Translated: CASSYGGSGGYTF.

The gene calls are TRBV30 and TRBJ1-5; no firm D call. The V gene's germline CDR1 is GTSNPN and CDR2 SVGIG (reference sequence). The CDR3 contains 13 residues. Deletions cut 3 bases from V and 6 bases from J, with 12 bases between. CDR3 protein: CAWSATRVQPQHF. CDR3 DNA: TGTGCCTGGAGCGCAACCCGGGTTCAGCCCCAGCATTTT.

V usage is TRBV27 and J usage is TRBJ2-7; 13 bases fit TRBD2. CDR1 and CDR2 (germline): MNHEY, SMNVEV (reference sequence). The CDR3 contains 14 residues. V shed 4 bases, J shed 12 bases, and the junction held 9 bases outside the gene matches. The CDR3 DNA reads as TGTGCCAGCAGTTCACTAGCGGGAGGGCAATCGTGGTACTTC. This translates into CASSSLAGGQSWYF.

CDR3 residues: CASLPTRQETQYF. In DNA, the CDR3 is TGTGCCAGCCTTCCGACTAGACAAGAGACCCAGTACTTC. The genes are TRBV2 and TRBJ2-5; perhaps TRBD2 as D (6 bases). Germline V gene data show CDR1 as SNHLY and CDR2 as FYNNEI. The ends were cut back, 8 bases at V and 2 bases at J, with 12 bases in the middle. The CDR3 runs 13 residues. Based on the CDR3 plus reference TRBV2 and TRBJ2-5, the full variable domain is EPEVTQTPSHQVTQMGQEVILRCVPISNHLYFYWYRQILGQKVEFLVSFYNNEISEKSEIFDDQFSVERPDGSNFTLKIRSTKLEDSAMYFCASLPTRQETQYFGPGTRLLVL.

The chain is built from TRBV3-1 (or the pseudogene TRBV3-2) and TRBJ2-3, with 13 bases lining up with TRBD2. This CDR3 spans 16 amino acids. Germline V gene sequence: CDR1 LGHDT, CDR2 YNNKEL (reference sequence). V lost 7 bases and J lost 1; bases outside the gene matches: 5. Written as DNA, the CDR3 is TGTGCCAGCACCAAAGGACTAGCGGGGGGCACAGATACGCAGTATTTT. Translated: CASTKGLAGGTDTQYF.

V is TRBV30 and J is TRBJ1-6; perhaps TRBD1 as D (5 bases). In germline, CDR1 is GTSNPN, CDR2 SVGIG (reference sequence). V lost 1 base to trimming and J lost 5 bases, with 21 bases between them. The CDR3 extends over 18 amino acids. CDR3 in amino acids: CAWSGTGALSGDNSPLHF. In DNA, the CDR3 is TGTGCCTGGAGTGGAACAGGCGCCCTTTCGGGCGATAATTCACCCCTCCACTTT.

This clone was observed a single time. The chain recombines TRBV5-4 with TRBJ2-3, with D possibly matching TRBD2 (6 bases). Trimming took off 4 bases at V and 2 bases at J, with 14 bases between the two ends. This CDR3 comprises 15 residues. Germline CDR1 is SGHNT and CDR2 is YYREEE (reference sequence). In DNA, the CDR3 is TGTGCCAGCAGCACGGGACTGGATCCCACAGATACGCAGTATTTT. It codes for CASSTGLDPTDTQYF.

The chain carries TRBV2 and TRBJ2-7; D is undetermined. In germline, CDR1 is SNHLY, CDR2 FYNNEI. This CDR3 spans 15 amino acids. Trimming stripped 4 bases from V and 0 bases from J, with 13 bases between. This CDR3 is CASSGPGSLSYEQYF. The CDR3 DNA sequence: TGTGCCAGCAGTGGGCCCGGGTCCCTCTCCTACGAGCAGTACTTC.

This clone has a single count. V and J are TRBV6-6 and TRBJ2-7, with D possibly matching TRBD1 (6 bases). The length of the CDR3 is 12 residues. The V gene lost 11 bases and the J gene lost 0 bases, with 11 bases spanning the gap. Per the germline V gene, CDR1 is MNHNY and CDR2 is SVGAGI (reference sequence). The CDR3 protein is CAGGRASYEQYF. Written as DNA, the CDR3 is TGTGCCGGGGGCAGGGCCTCCTACGAGCAGTACTTC.

The rearrangement joins TRBV18 to TRBJ2-1; 10 nucleotides align to TRBD1. This CDR3 has 16 amino acids. Germline-derived CDR1 and CDR2 are KGHSH and LQKENI. The ends lost 4 bases at V and 7 bases at J; junction bases unmatched: 10. CDR3 nucleotides: TGTGCCAGCTCACTTAACCGGGACAGGGGATGGAATGAGCAGTTCTTC. Translation gives CASSLNRDRGWNEQFF.

This rearrangement joins TRBV5-1 to TRBJ2-3; possibly TRBD2 for D (5 bases). This CDR3 has 14 residues. V lost 1 base to trimming and J lost 0 bases, with 6 bases between them. Germline values: CDR1 SGHRS, CDR2 YFSETQ. As DNA, the CDR3 is TGCGCCAGCAGCTTGTCTAGCAGCACAGATACGCAGTATTTT. Translation: CASSLSSSTDTQYF.